This record concerns one T cell receptor beta chain sequence. Original methodology: Scientists estimated how many nucleated cells there were by amplifying reference gene primers. Measured with immunoSEQ multiplex PCR; TCRdb has only the in-frame clones, and not every one. From that table come the V and J calls and clone size; the DNA was used to work out D and trimming. This table has hundreds of thousands of clones, around four fifths appearing once. This entry is derived from a study of blood T cell repertoires in COVID-19. Study context: Samples taken during acute and convalescent COVID-19 were collected in the United States, Italy and Spain. T cells, B-cell-depleted T cells, or PBMCs supplied cDNA or gDNA.

Germline assignment: CDR1 SGHRS and CDR2 YFSETQ. The CDR3 extends over 12 amino acids. V was clipped by 7 bases and J by 8 bases, with 13 bases between them. This chain links TRBV5-1 with TRBJ2-1; possible D gene TRBD1, 6 bases. The sequence was obtained from a woman aged 80 or over with acute or convalescent COVID-19. The specimen was peripheral blood. The CDR3 nucleotides are TGCGCCAGCGGGGGTGGGGGCCATGAGCAGTTCTTC. It yields the protein CASGGGGHEQFF.